This T cell receptor (beta chain) was recorded in a study of blood T cell repertoires in COVID-19. As for the study in general: The analysed material was cDNA or gDNA that came from T cells, B-cell-depleted T cells, or PBMCs.

Per the authors' pipeline: Nucleated cell counts were estimated from reference gene primer amplification. The method was immunoSEQ multiplex PCR; TCRdb's version includes in-frame clones alone and lacks a portion of them. V and J calls and clone size are those listed in that table; D and trimming were worked out from the DNA. This sample has 90,000 to 120,000 clones, with 80% to 90% found just once. V lost 3 bases, J lost 3 bases, and 5 bases stayed unmatched. The CDR3 consists of 16 residues. Per germline, CDR1 LNHDA and CDR2 SQIVND (reference sequence). Sequencing was performed on peripheral blood. V usage is TRBV19 and J usage is TRBJ2-3; 11 positions match TRBD2. The receptor comes from a man aged 35-49 years with active or convalescent COVID-19. The CDR3 coding sequence is TGTGCCAGTAGTATCGTACGGACTAGCGGGACAGATACGCAGTATTTT. Protein: CASSIVRTSGTDTQYF.